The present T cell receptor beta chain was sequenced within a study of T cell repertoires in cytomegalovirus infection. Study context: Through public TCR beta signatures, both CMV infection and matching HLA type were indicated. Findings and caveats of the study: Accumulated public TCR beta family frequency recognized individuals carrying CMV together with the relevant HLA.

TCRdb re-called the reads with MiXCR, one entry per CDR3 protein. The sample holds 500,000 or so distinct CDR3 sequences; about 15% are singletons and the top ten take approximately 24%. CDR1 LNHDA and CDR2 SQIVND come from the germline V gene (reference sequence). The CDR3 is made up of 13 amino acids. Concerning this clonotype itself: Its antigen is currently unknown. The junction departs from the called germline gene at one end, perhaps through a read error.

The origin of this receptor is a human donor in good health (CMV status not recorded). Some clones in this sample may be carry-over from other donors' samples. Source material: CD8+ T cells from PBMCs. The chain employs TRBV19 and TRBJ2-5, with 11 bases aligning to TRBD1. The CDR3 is CASSIGTGGDLNF. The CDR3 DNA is TGTGCCAGTAGTATTGGGACAGGGGGTGACTTAAACTTC. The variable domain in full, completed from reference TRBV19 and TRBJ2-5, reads DGGITQSPKYLFRKEGQNVTLSCEQNLNHDAMYWYRQDPGQGLRLIYYSQIVNDFQKGDIAEGYSVSREKKESFPLTVTSAQKNPTAFYLCASSIGTGGDLNFGPGTRLLVL.